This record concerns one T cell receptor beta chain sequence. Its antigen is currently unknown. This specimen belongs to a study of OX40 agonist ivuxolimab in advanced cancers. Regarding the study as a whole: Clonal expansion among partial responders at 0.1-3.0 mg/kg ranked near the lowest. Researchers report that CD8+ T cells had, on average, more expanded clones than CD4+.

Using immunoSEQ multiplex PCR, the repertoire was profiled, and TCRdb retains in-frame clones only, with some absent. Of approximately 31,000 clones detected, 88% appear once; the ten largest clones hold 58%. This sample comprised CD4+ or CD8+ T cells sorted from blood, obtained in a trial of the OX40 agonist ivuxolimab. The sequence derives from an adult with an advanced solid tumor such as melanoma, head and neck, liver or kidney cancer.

This chain's CDR3 is CASSPPVLGETQYF. In DNA form, the CDR3 reads TGTGCCAGCAGCCCCCCCGTCCTGGGGGAGACCCAGTACTTC. V and J are TRBV7-9 and TRBJ2-5; D is unresolved. V lost 5 bases and J 5 bases, leaving 15 bases between the germline ends. This CDR3 region has 14 residues. CDR1 SEHNR and CDR2 FQNEAQ come from the germline V gene (reference sequence).